This entry features one T cell receptor (beta chain) sequence. What it recognizes is unknown. Regions amplified from RNA transcripts were the TCR beta CDR3 regions. TCR CDR3 regions were first amplified by RT-PCR with HTBI primers. MiXCR, applied by TCRdb to the multiplex PCR reads, yields one record per CDR3 protein. The sample includes roughly 660,000 distinct CDR3 sequences, approximately 15% of them seen just once. The sample belongs to a study of T cells in Graves' hyperthyroidism and ophthalmopathy. Study outcomes and limitations: Most clonotypes expanded in thyroid above 0.001 were likewise present in blood.

The CDR3 extends over 15 amino acids. Germline assignment: CDR1 GTSNPN and CDR2 SVGIG (reference sequence). The V gene end was trimmed by 0 bases and the J gene end by 4 bases; junction bases not matched to a gene: 8. The TCR was taken from a man aged 45-65 years with Graves' hyperthyroidism. The sequenced sample consisted of blood. This chain connects TRBV30 to TRBJ2-7; 8 bases are shared with TRBD2. Here the CDR3 reads CAWSVLAGFGYEQYF. The CDR3 DNA sequence: TGTGCCTGGAGTGTGTTAGCGGGATTTGGTTACGAGCAGTACTTC.